A selection of T cell receptor beta chains follows, all from one sample in a study of blood T cell repertoires in COVID-19. Measured with immunoSEQ multiplex PCR; TCRdb has only the in-frame clones, and not every one. This repertoire shows 300,000 to 350,000 clones, over 80% found once; its top ten account for roughly a tenth. Material for sequencing was peripheral blood. These receptors all come from a young man with COVID-19, enrolled during active disease. The CDR3 runs from the conserved cysteine through the conserved F or W. The D gene is left open where the match is weak. The size field is filled for only some rows; it gives once, few, many or a size class.

TRBV3-1/TRBV3-2,.,TRBJ2-7,.,TGTGCCAGCAGCCCTGAGGCGGGTTACGAGCAGTACTTC,CASSPEAGYEQYF
TRBV7-2,few,TRBJ2-7,TRBD1,TGTGCCAGCAGCTTAGATCAGGGGGCGGGCTACGAGCAGTACTTC,CASSLDQGAGYEQYF
TRBV4-1,.,TRBJ1-1,.,TGCGCCAGCAGCCAAGCTATCAGCTTGGGCGGGGACACTGAAGCTTTCTTT,CASSQAISLGGDTEAFF
TRBV9,.,TRBJ1-4,.,TGTGCCAGCAGCGTACGAACAGGGTCCCGGGAAAAACTGTTTTTT,CASSVRTGSREKLFF
TRBV2,.,TRBJ1-2,.,TGTGCCAGCAGTAGTGACAACAACTATGGCTACACCTTC,CASSSDNNYGYTF
TRBV19,.,TRBJ2-7,.,TGTGCCAGTAGTATAAGGGGGGAGCAGTACTTC,CASSIRGEQYF
TRBV19,.,TRBJ2-3,TRBD2,TGTGCCAGTAGTCCCCGGGGGGGGACAGATACGCAGTATTTT,CASSPRGGTDTQYF
TRBV28,.,TRBJ2-7,.,TGTGCCAGCAGTTTAGGGGGCGCTGACCCCTACGAGCAGTACTTC,CASSLGGADPYEQYF
TRBV28,.,TRBJ1-4,.,TGTGCCAGCAGTTTAGCGGGGGGGGCCGAAGCTAATGAAAAACTGTTTTTT,CASSLAGGAEANEKLFF
TRBV10-3,.,TRBJ2-2,TRBD2,TGTGCCATCGGGGCGTGGGCTAGCGGGAGTTTCGCCGGGGAGCTGTTTTTT,CAIGAWASGSFAGELFF
TRBV11-3,.,TRBJ2-1,TRBD1,TGTGCCAGCAGCTTATCGGGACAGAACAATGAGCAGTTCTTC,CASSLSGQNNEQFF
TRBV5-1,.,TRBJ1-1,.,TGCGCCAGCAGCTTGGCCAGGGACATAGTGAACACTGAAGCTTTCTTT,CASSLARDIVNTEAFF
TRBV27,.,TRBJ1-1,.,TGTGCCAGCAGTTTTTGGGGGGCTGAAGCTTTCTTT,CASSFWGAEAFF